This T cell receptor (beta chain) was found in a study of monozygotic twins with inflammatory bowel disease. Study outcomes and limitations: Clonotype sharing was lower in IBD patients than healthy twins, most markedly with disease activity.

Following a re-call of the 5' RACE reads, TCRdb has one entry per CDR3 protein and lacks DNA. The data include 330,000 or so distinct CDR3 sequences; the top ten clones carry around 2%. Concerning this clonotype: Its antigen is still unknown.

In germline, CDR1 is WNHNN, CDR2 SYGVQD (reference sequence). This CDR3 spans 14 amino acids. Without any T cell sorting, total RNA was isolated from whole blood. The source of this sequence is a human donor with ulcerative colitis or Crohn's disease, or a healthy co-twin of an affected twin (not recorded which). The chain combines TRBV10-1 with TRBJ1-2. The sequencing sample was made of blood. The CDR3 loop reads CASSESGTAYGYTF.